This entry features one T cell receptor (beta chain) sequence. Antigen: not known. The CDR3 runs 12 residues. Trimming pared 5 bases from V and 4 bases from J, leaving 7 bases between. The germline V gene encodes CDR1 PRHDT and CDR2 FYEKMQ (reference sequence). The investigators reverse transcribed all of the isolated RNA, so they sequenced expressed TCRB transcripts. Several million reads on average were seen across naive, central memory and regulatory T cell samples. Libraries were prepared by immunoSEQ multiplex PCR; TCRdb keeps only in-frame clonotypes and omits some of them. In the table there are 150,000 to 200,000 clones, around 63% of which are singletons. This sample was taken from a study of beta chain features in type 1 diabetes. Study observations and caveats: Shorter templates may be favored by PCR, equally so in patients and controls. All four CD4+ subsets from Type 1 diabetes patients carried moderately but significantly shorter TCRB CDR3s.

The receptor's source is a young man with type 1 diabetes. The V and J genes are TRBV13 and TRBJ2-3, with unresolved D. Material: naive CD4+ T cells from blood. The CDR3 protein is CASSLGPDTQYF. Written as DNA, the CDR3 is TGTGCCAGCAGCCTTGGCCCAGATACGCAGTATTTT.